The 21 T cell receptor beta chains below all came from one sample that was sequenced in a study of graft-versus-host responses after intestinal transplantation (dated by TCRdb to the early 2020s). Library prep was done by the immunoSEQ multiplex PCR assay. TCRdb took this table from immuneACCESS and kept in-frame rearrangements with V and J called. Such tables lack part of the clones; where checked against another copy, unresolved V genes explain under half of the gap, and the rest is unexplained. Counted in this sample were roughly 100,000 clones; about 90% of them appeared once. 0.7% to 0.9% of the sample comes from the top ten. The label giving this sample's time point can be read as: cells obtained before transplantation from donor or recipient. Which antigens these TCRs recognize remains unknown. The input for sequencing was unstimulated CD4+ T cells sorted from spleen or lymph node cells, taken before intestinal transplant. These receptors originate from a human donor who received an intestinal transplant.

The CDR3 spells CASRWVGGSYEQYF. CDR3 DNA: TGTGCCAGCCGATGGGTCGGGGGCTCCTACGAGCAGTACTTC. The rearrangement uses TRBV11-2 and TRBJ2-7; D may be TRBD2 (6 bases). V lost 8 bases and J 0 bases, leaving 14 bases between the germline ends. The CDR3 sequence is 14 residues long. Germline V CDR1 and CDR2: SGHAT, FQNNGV.

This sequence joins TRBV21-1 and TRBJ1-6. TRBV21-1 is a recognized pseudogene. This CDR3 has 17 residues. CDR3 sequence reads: CASSPFRGQLYNSPLHF. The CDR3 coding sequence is TGTGCCAGCAGTCCCTTTCGGGGGCAACTCTATAATTCACCCCTCCACTTT.

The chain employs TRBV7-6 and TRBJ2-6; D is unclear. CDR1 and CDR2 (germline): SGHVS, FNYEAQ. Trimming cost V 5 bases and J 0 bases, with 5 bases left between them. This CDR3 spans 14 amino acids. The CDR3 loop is CASSESSGANVLTF. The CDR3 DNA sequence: TGTGCCAGCAGCGAGAGCTCTGGGGCCAACGTCCTGACTTTC.

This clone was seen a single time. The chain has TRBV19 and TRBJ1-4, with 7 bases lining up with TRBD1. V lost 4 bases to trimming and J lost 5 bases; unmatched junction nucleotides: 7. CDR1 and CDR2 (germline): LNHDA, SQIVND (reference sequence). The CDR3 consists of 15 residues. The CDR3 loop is CASSTPWTGNEKLFF. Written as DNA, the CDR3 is TGTGCCAGTAGTACCCCCTGGACAGGCAATGAAAAACTGTTTTTT.

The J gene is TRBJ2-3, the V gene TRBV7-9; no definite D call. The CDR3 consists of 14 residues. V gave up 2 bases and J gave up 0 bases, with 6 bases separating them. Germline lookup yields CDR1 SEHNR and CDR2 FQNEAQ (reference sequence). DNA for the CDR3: TGTGCCAGCAGCTTATATACTAGCACAGATACGCAGTATTTT. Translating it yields CASSLYTSTDTQYF.

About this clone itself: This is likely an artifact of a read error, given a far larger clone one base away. This CDR3 is CASSEETQYF. In DNA, the CDR3 is TGTGCCAGCAGTGAGGAGACCCAGTACTTC. The chain links TRBV25-1 to TRBJ2-5; the D is unclear. Trimming pared 3 bases from V and 5 bases from J, leaving 1 base between. Germline CDR1 MGHDK, CDR2 SYGVNS. This CDR3 is built from 10 residues.

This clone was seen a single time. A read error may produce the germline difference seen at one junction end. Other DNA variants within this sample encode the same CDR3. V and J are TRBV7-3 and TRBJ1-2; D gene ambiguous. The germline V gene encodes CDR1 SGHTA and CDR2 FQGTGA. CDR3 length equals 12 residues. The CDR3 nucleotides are TGTGCCAGCAGCTTAAATGGGTATGGCTACACCTTT. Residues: CASSLNGYGYTF.

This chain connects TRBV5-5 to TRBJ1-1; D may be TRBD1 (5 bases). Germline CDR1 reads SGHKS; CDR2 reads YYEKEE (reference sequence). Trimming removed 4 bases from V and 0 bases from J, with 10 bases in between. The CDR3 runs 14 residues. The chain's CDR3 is CASSRGPLNTEAFF. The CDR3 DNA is TGTGCCAGCAGCCGGGGACCATTGAACACTGAAGCTTTCTTT.

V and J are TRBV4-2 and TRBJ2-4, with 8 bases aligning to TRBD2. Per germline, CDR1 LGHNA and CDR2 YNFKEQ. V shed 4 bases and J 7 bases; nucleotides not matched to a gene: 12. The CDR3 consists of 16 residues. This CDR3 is CASSPIGTRWVNIQYF. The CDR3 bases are TGTGCCAGCAGCCCTATAGGGACTAGATGGGTGAACATTCAGTACTTC.

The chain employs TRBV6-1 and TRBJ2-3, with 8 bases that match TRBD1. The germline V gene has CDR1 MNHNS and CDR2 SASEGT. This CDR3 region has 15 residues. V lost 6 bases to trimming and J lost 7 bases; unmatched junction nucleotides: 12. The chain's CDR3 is CASSNRDRRANTQYF. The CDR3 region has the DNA TGTGCCAGCAGCAACCGGGACAGGCGTGCTAATACGCAGTATTTT.

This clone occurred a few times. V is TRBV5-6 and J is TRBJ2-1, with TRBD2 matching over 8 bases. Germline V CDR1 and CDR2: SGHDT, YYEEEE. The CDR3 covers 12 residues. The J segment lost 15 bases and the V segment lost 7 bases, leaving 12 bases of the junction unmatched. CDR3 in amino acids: CASGALAGPLFF. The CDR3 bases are TGTGCCAGCGGAGCGTTAGCGGGGCCTCTGTTCTTC.

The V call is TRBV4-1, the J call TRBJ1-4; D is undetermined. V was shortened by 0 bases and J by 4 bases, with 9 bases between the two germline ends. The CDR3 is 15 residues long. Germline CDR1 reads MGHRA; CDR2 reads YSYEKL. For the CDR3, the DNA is TGCGCCAGCAGCCAAGATTTCCAGTATAATGAAAAACTGTTTTTT. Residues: CASSQDFQYNEKLFF.

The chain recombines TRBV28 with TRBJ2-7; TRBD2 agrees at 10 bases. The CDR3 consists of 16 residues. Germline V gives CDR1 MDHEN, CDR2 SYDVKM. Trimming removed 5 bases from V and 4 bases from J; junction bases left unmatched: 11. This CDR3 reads CASSGPSGSLTYEQYF. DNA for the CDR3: TGTGCCAGCAGTGGGCCTAGCGGGAGTCTGACTTACGAGCAGTACTTC.

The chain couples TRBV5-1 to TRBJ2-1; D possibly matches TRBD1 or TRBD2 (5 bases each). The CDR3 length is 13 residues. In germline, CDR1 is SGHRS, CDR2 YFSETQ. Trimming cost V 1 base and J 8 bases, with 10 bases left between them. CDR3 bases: TGCGCCAGCAGCTTGTTTCGGGGCGATGAGCAGTTCTTC. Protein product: CASSLFRGDEQFF. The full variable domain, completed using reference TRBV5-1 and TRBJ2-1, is KAGVTQTPRYLIKTRGQQVTLSCSPISGHRSVSWYQQTPGQGLQFLFEYFSETQRNKGNFPGRFSGRQFSNSRSEMNVSTLELGDSALYLCASSLFRGDEQFFGPGTRLTVL.

The DNA for the CDR3 is TGTGCCAGCAGCAAAGCGGGGGGGCAGTACTTC. Translating it yields CASSKAGGQYF. V is TRBV21-1 and J is TRBJ2-7; no check of the table's D call, TRBD2, against the DNA was made. TRBV21-1 is tagged as a pseudogene. The CDR3 runs to 11 residues.

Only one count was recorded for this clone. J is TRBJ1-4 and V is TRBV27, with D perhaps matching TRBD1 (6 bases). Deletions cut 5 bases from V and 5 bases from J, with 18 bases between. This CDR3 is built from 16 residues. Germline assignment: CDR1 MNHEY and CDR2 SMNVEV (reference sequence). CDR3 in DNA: TGTGCCAGCAGTAAATACCCACAGGGCCGAAATGAAAAACTGTTTTTT. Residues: CASSKYPQGRNEKLFF.

This chain's CDR3 is CASSQGVLHTGELFF. CDR3 in DNA: TGTGCCAGCAGTCAGGGAGTCCTCCACACCGGGGAGCTGTTTTTT. V usage is TRBV11-2 and J usage is TRBJ2-2, with D perhaps TRBD1 or TRBD2 (5 bases each). The CDR3 has 15 residues. Trimming stripped 6 bases from V and 3 bases from J, with 14 bases between. Germline CDR1 SGHAT, CDR2 FQNNGV. Full variable domain (remainder filled in from reference TRBV11-2 and TRBJ2-2): EAGVAQSPRYKIIEKRQSVAFWCNPISGHATLYWYQQILGQGPKLLIQFQNNGVVDDSQLPKDRFSAERLKGVDSTLKIQPAKLEDSAVYLCASSQGVLHTGELFFGEGSRLTVL.

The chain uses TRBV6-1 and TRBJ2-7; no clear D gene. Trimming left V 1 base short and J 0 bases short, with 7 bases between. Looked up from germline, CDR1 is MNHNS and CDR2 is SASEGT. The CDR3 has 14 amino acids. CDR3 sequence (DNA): TGTGCCAGCAGTGAAGACCTTTTCTCCTACGAGCAGTACTTC. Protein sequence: CASSEDLFSYEQYF.

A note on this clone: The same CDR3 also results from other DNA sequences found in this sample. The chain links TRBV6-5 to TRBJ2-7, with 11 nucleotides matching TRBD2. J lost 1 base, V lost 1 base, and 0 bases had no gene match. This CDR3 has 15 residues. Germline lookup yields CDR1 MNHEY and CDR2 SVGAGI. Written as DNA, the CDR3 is TGTGCCAGCAGTTACTTAGCGGGGGGGTCCTACGAGCAGTACTTC. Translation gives CASSYLAGGSYEQYF.

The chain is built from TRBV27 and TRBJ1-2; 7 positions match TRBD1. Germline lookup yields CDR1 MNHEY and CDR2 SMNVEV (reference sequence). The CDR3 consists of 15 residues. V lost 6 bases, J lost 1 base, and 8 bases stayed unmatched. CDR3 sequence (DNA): TGTGCCAGCAGGGAGGGACAGCCCGGTAACTATGGCTACACCTTC. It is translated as CASREGQPGNYGYTF.

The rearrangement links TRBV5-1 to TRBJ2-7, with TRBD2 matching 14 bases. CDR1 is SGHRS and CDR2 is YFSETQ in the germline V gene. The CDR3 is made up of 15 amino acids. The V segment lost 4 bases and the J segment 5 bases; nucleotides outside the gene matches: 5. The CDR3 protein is CASSGGLAGANEQYF. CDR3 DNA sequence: TGCGCCAGCAGCGGGGGACTAGCGGGAGCGAACGAGCAGTACTTC. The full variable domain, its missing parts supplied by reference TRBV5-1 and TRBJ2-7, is KAGVTQTPRYLIKTRGQQVTLSCSPISGHRSVSWYQQTPGQGLQFLFEYFSETQRNKGNFPGRFSGRQFSNSRSEMNVSTLELGDSALYLCASSGGLAGANEQYFGPGTRLTVT.